This entry features one T cell receptor (beta chain) sequence. Its antigen is not known. CDR3 length: 17 residues. Germline assignment: CDR1 SNHLY and CDR2 FYNNEI. Trimming pared 5 bases from V and 0 bases from J, leaving 17 bases between. This entry comes from a study of T cell responses to AZD1222 COVID-19 vaccine. At the level of the study: Second-dose intervals of approximately 4 or approximately 12 weeks were pooled. Findings and caveats of the study: Donors, mostly white British, included more females; clonal diversity was possibly underestimated.

Here immunoSEQ multiplex PCR was the method, and the copy in TCRdb shows in-frame clones only, minus some. The data show 140,000 to 150,000 clones, 85% to 95% seen once. The TCR sequence derives from an adult in good health. The chain uses TRBV2 and TRBJ2-4, with D perhaps matching TRBD2 (5 bases). Sequenced material: peripheral blood, taken on day 0 of AZD1222 vaccination. CDR3 nucleotides: TGTGCCAGCAGTTTTAGGGCGGCGGGTCTAGCCAAAAACATTCAGTACTTC. Translating gives CASSFRAAGLAKNIQYF.